The rows below give T cell receptor beta chains drawn from one sample of a study of T-cell reconstitution after alpha-beta-depleted transplantation in children. One entry per CDR3 protein, called by TCRdb with MiXCR from the PCR reads. The sample yields 750,000 to 950,000 distinct CDR3 sequences, about 15% seen once. The source material was PBMCs, mostly from graft donor cells, sampled 360 days after TCRalphabeta/CD19-depleted stem cell transplant. These receptor sequences come from a male patient aged 10 to 17 who had a stem cell transplant for acute lymphoblastic leukemia, so the T cells may come from the graft donor. The CDR3 runs from the conserved cysteine through the conserved F or W. D genes are given only for firm matches. Clone size is given for some rows only: seen once, a few or many times, or a class if the clone is expanded.

abundance: few; j_gene: TRBJ2-2; d_gene: .; v_gene: TRBV29-1; CDR3nt: TGCAGCGTTTTCCGTGGGGAGCTGTTTTTT; CDR3aa: CSVFRGELFF
abundance: .; j_gene: TRBJ2-7; d_gene: TRBD1; v_gene: TRBV7-9; CDR3nt: TGTGCCAGCAGCTTAGGACAGGGGGCGGACTACGAGCAGTACTTC; CDR3aa: CASSLGQGADYEQYF
abundance: .; j_gene: TRBJ1-5; d_gene: .; v_gene: TRBV6-2/TRBV6-3; CDR3nt: TGTGCCAGCAGTTACGGGGAGCAGGGTGGCAATCAGCCCCAGCATTTT; CDR3aa: CASSYGEQGGNQPQHF
abundance: few; j_gene: TRBJ2-7; d_gene: .; v_gene: TRBV12-3/TRBV12-4; CDR3nt: TGTGCCAGCAGTTTCCTTGCTGGCGAGCAGTACTTC; CDR3aa: CASSFLAGEQYF
abundance: many; j_gene: TRBJ2-7; d_gene: TRBD1; v_gene: TRBV5-1; CDR3nt: TGCGCCAGCAGCCGTAGACAGGGGGCCTACGAGCAGTACTTC; CDR3aa: CASSRRQGAYEQYF
abundance: few; j_gene: TRBJ2-5; d_gene: TRBD2; v_gene: TRBV4-1; CDR3nt: TGCGCCAGCAGCCAACTCAAAGCGGGAGGGACGTCAGAGACCCAGTACTTC; CDR3aa: CASSQLKAGGTSETQYF
abundance: few; j_gene: TRBJ2-1; d_gene: .; v_gene: TRBV9; CDR3nt: TGTGCGCGGGGAGAGAGGGCTGGTAACAATGAGCAGTTCTTC; CDR3aa: CARGERAGNNEQFF
abundance: few; j_gene: TRBJ2-7; d_gene: .; v_gene: TRBV4-1; CDR3nt: TGCGCCAGCAGCCAAGATTTGATACAGGGGCAGTACTTC; CDR3aa: CASSQDLIQGQYF
abundance: .; j_gene: TRBJ1-1; d_gene: TRBD1; v_gene: TRBV15; CDR3nt: TGTGCCACCAGCAGAGGGGAAGGGGGCTGGGGCACTGAAGCTTTCTTT; CDR3aa: CATSRGEGGWGTEAFF
abundance: few; j_gene: TRBJ1-4; d_gene: TRBD1; v_gene: TRBV18; CDR3nt: TGTGCCAGCTCACCCGGACAGGGACGGGAAAAACTGTTTTTT; CDR3aa: CASSPGQGREKLFF
abundance: many; j_gene: TRBJ1-1; d_gene: .; v_gene: TRBV27; CDR3nt: TGTGCCAGCAGTTTAGTAAGGGGGACTGAAGCTTTCTTT; CDR3aa: CASSLVRGTEAFF
abundance: .; j_gene: TRBJ1-2; d_gene: .; v_gene: TRBV12-3/TRBV12-4; CDR3nt: TGTGCCAGCAGTTTAGCGGAGGGCAGGGACTATGGCTACACCTTC; CDR3aa: CASSLAEGRDYGYTF
abundance: many; j_gene: TRBJ1-6; d_gene: .; v_gene: TRBV20-1; CDR3nt: TGCAGTGCTAGAGACCGCGGCGGGAATTCACCCCTCCACTTT; CDR3aa: CSARDRGGNSPLHF
abundance: few; j_gene: TRBJ1-5; d_gene: .; v_gene: TRBV29-1; CDR3nt: TGCAGCGTTGATTCAGGGTGGGATCCCCAGCATTTT; CDR3aa: CSVDSGWDPQHF
abundance: few; j_gene: TRBJ2-3; d_gene: TRBD2; v_gene: TRBV11-3; CDR3nt: TGTGCCAGCAGCTTACCCCCTAGCGGGGCTAGCACAGATACGCAGTATTTT; CDR3aa: CASSLPPSGASTDTQYF
abundance: .; j_gene: TRBJ1-1; d_gene: .; v_gene: TRBV25-1; CDR3nt: TGTGCCAGCAGTGACCTGGGACAGAACACTGAAGCTTTCTTT; CDR3aa: CASSDLGQNTEAFF
abundance: .; j_gene: TRBJ2-3; d_gene: .; v_gene: TRBV12-3/TRBV12-4; CDR3nt: TGTGCCAGCGGCAGGGATAGTACAGATACGCAGTATTTT; CDR3aa: CASGRDSTDTQYF
abundance: .; j_gene: TRBJ2-1; d_gene: TRBD2; v_gene: TRBV12-3/TRBV12-4; CDR3nt: TGTGCCTGCTGTTTAGCGCGGAATCTAGCGGGCCCCTACAATGAGCAGTTCTTC; CDR3aa: CACCLARNLAGPYNEQFF
abundance: many; j_gene: TRBJ1-5; d_gene: .; v_gene: TRBV21-1; CDR3nt: TGTGCCTCCTTACCAGGGATCAATCAGCCCCAGCATTTT; CDR3aa: CASLPGINQPQHF
abundance: many; j_gene: TRBJ1-2; d_gene: .; v_gene: TRBV5-6; CDR3nt: TGTGCCAGCAGCCTGGAGACACTCTCCCCCTATGGCTACACCTTC; CDR3aa: CASSLETLSPYGYTF
abundance: few; j_gene: TRBJ1-3; d_gene: .; v_gene: TRBV27; CDR3nt: TGTGCCAGCAGTCCGTGGACAGCGGGAAACACCATATATTTT; CDR3aa: CASSPWTAGNTIYF
abundance: .; j_gene: TRBJ1-5; d_gene: .; v_gene: TRBV12-3/TRBV12-4; CDR3nt: TGTGCCAGCAGTTTTCGACGGTATAGCAATCAGCCCCAGCATTTT; CDR3aa: CASSFRRYSNQPQHF
abundance: .; j_gene: TRBJ1-1; d_gene: .; v_gene: TRBV9; CDR3nt: TGTGCCAGCAGCGTAGGATTGTCAGCCATGAACACTGAAGCTTTCTTT; CDR3aa: CASSVGLSAMNTEAFF
abundance: many; j_gene: TRBJ2-7; d_gene: .; v_gene: TRBV5-6; CDR3nt: TGTGCCAGCAGCCTTTCTCGGCTACACGGCTACGAGCAGTACTTC; CDR3aa: CASSLSRLHGYEQYF
abundance: few; j_gene: TRBJ2-5; d_gene: .; v_gene: TRBV6-1; CDR3nt: TGTGCCAGCGGTCCCATAGAGTACCAAGAGACCCAGTACTTC; CDR3aa: CASGPIEYQETQYF